These 27 T cell receptor beta chains originate from one sample sequenced in a study of post-analysis software for immune sequencing data (dated by TCRdb to 2013 to 2016). No antigen has been identified for these receptors. The protocol used for the library was PCR. TCRdb lists the instrument as Illumina HiSeq 2500. To reduce PCR and sequencing biases, unique molecular identifiers were incorporated into the TCR beta cDNA libraries. TCRdb reprocessed the public reads (quality trimming at Q25 with fastp, clone calling with MiXCR) and kept in-frame beta chains. All rows with the same CDR3 protein become a single entry with the most common DNA and genes. The sample includes approximately 770,000 distinct CDR3 sequences, with more than 45% observed a single time. Roughly 4.9% of the sample belongs to the ten largest clones. Overall study results and their limits: A handful of TRBV segments, including TRBV5-6, TRBV5-1 and TRBV20-1, were significantly more frequent in patients than controls.

Sequences were obtained from blood. The receptors come from a girl aged 5-17 years with multiple sclerosis.

The rearrangement uses TRBV6-5 and TRBJ1-2, with 9 positions matching TRBD1. Germline V gene lookup returns CDR1 MNHEY and CDR2 SVGAGI. The V segment lost 6 bases and the J segment 7 bases; nucleotides outside the gene matches: 15. This CDR3 has 16 amino acids. CDR3 DNA: TGTGCCAGCAGCCTACTAGCCCTGGGACAGGGTGGTGGCTACACCTTC. This codes for CASSLLALGQGGGYTF.

This clonotype was counted a few times. The chain couples TRBV20-1 to TRBJ2-7; TRBD2 matches at 12 bases. V lost 3 bases, J lost 1 base, and 7 bases stayed unmatched. CDR3 size: 16 residues. CDR1 and CDR2 (germline): DFQATT, SNEGSKA (reference sequence). The CDR3 DNA follows: TGCAGTGCTAGCCCTAGCGGGAGGGCAGTGTCCTACGAGCAGTACTTC. Amino acid sequence: CSASPSGRAVSYEQYF.

The rearrangement joins TRBV7-3 to TRBJ2-3, with TRBD1 identical over 9 bases. CDR3 length: 15 residues. J was trimmed by 7 bases and V by 6 bases; bases with no gene match: 11. Germline CDR1 is SGHTA and CDR2 is FQGTGA. CDR3 in amino acids: CASRPDRGLPNTQYF. The CDR3 bases are TGTGCCAGCAGGCCGGACAGGGGACTACCAAATACGCAGTATTTT.

The chain uses TRBV29-1 and TRBJ2-1, with D maybe TRBD2 (5 bases). CDR1 and CDR2 (germline): SQVTM, ANQGSEA. CDR3 length: 12 residues. Trimming took off 5 bases at V and 9 bases at J, with 14 bases between the two ends. The DNA for the CDR3 is TGCAGCGTTAGAACTAGGACCACTGAGCAGTTCTTC. This sequence encodes CSVRTRTTEQFF.

This clonotype was seen a single time. The gene calls are TRBV20-1 and TRBJ2-1; the match to TRBD2 covers 14 bases. CDR1 is DFQATT and CDR2 is SNEGSKA in the germline V gene (reference sequence). Trimming at V came to 5 bases and at J to 8 bases, leaving 17 bases not matched to a gene. The CDR3 extends over 18 amino acids. The CDR3 loop is CSAWGPGTSGSEAHEQFF. Here the CDR3 DNA reads TGCAGTGCTTGGGGGCCCGGGACTAGCGGGAGCGAGGCTCATGAGCAGTTCTTC.

The chain combines TRBV20-1 with TRBJ2-4, with TRBD2 matching over 9 bases. TRBJ2-7 matches the DNA end more closely, so the J call is doubtful. Germline lookup yields CDR1 DFQATT and CDR2 SNEGSKA (reference sequence). There are 14 residues in the CDR3. As DNA, the CDR3 is TGCAGTGCCCGCCCCACTAGCGGGTTGCACGAGCAGTACTTC. This gives the protein CSARPTSGLHEQYF.

The chain combines TRBV12-3 or TRBV12-4 with TRBJ2-3; 12 bases fit TRBD2. The CDR3 runs to 15 residues. The trim removed 7 bases at V and 6 bases at J, leaving 8 bases unmatched. The chain's CDR3 is CASNQLAGGWDTQYF. Written as DNA, the CDR3 is TGTGCCAGCAACCAACTAGCGGGAGGATGGGATACGCAGTATTTT.

This chain uses TRBV6-5 with TRBJ2-4; D gene ambiguous. The J call is in doubt because the DNA end fits TRBJ2-7 better. There are 14 residues in the CDR3. Germline V CDR1 and CDR2: MNHEY, SVGAGI. In DNA, the CDR3 is TGTGCCAGCAGTTACTCGACGGCCGGGTACGAGCAGTACTTC. It translates to CASSYSTAGYEQYF.

A remark on this clonotype: A much larger clone lies a single base off, so this may be a read error. CDR3 protein: CASSYSKETQYF. CDR3 nucleotides: TGTGCCAGCAGTTACTCGAAAGAGACCCAGTACTTC. The V call is TRBV6-6, the J call TRBJ2-4; unclear D gene. Matching the DNA end better, TRBJ2-5 makes the J call doubtful. The CDR3 covers 12 residues. Germline CDR1 is MNHNY and CDR2 is SVGAGI (reference sequence).

J is TRBJ2-5 and V is TRBV20-1, with 10 bases fitting TRBD2. V shed 6 bases, J shed 6 bases, and the junction held 10 bases outside the gene matches. The CDR3 contains 14 residues. Looked up from germline, CDR1 is DFQATT and CDR2 is SNEGSKA (reference sequence). The chain's CDR3 is CSAAEREGLQTQYF. In DNA, the CDR3 is TGCAGTGCCGCCGAGCGGGAGGGCCTTCAGACCCAGTACTTC.

The sample holds a few counts of this clonotype. V is TRBV19 and J is TRBJ2-1; 7 bases line up with TRBD2. This CDR3 has 11 residues. The V gene's germline CDR1 is LNHDA and CDR2 SQIVND (reference sequence). This CDR3 is CGGSNYNEQFF. CDR3 sequence (DNA): TGTGGCGGGAGTAATTACAATGAGCAGTTCTTC.

This chain uses TRBV6-6 with TRBJ2-5, with 7 bases aligning to TRBD1. Unmatched junction bases numbered 10, after V lost 5 bases and J lost 1 base. The CDR3 sequence is 16 residues long. Germline CDR1 and CDR2: MNHNY and SVGAGI (reference sequence). CDR3 in amino acids: CASSELQGETQETQYF. CDR3 in DNA: TGTGCCAGCAGTGAGCTCCAGGGGGAGACCCAAGAGACCCAGTACTTC.

The chain links TRBV5-6 to TRBJ2-3; 8 nucleotides align to TRBD2. This CDR3 has 16 amino acids. CDR1 is SGHDT, CDR2 YYEEEE, per germline. The trim removed 0 bases at V and 2 bases at J, leaving 5 bases unmatched. CDR3 nucleotides: TGTGCCAGCAGCTTGGTTCCAGCGGGAGTCACAGATACGCAGTATTTT. Residues: CASSLVPAGVTDTQYF.

Remarks on this clonotype: A much more abundant neighbour one base away suggests this may be a read error. The chain combines TRBV29-1 with TRBJ1-2, with D uncertain. Germline V CDR1 and CDR2: SQVTM, ANQGSEA. This CDR3 region has 14 residues. The CDR3 nucleotides read TGCTGCGTTGAAGAGAGCAGCAACTATCTGGGCTACACCTTC. This translates into CCVEESSNYLGYTF.

The genes are TRBV5-1 and TRBJ2-5; 11 bases line up with TRBD2. The CDR3 consists of 16 residues. Trimming at V came to 2 bases and at J to 2 bases, leaving 5 bases not matched to a gene. Germline CDR1 is SGHRS and CDR2 is YFSETQ. CDR3 protein: CASSLTPSGRQETQYF. The CDR3 DNA reads TGCGCCAGCAGCTTAACGCCTAGCGGGAGGCAAGAGACCCAGTACTTC.

This clonotype came up a few times. The V and J genes are TRBV25-1 and TRBJ2-1, with 10 bases fitting TRBD1. The CDR3 length is 15 residues. From germline, CDR1 is MGHDK and CDR2 SYGVNS. J gave up 10 bases and V 1 base, and 7 bases lay outside the gene matches. The DNA for the CDR3 is TGTGCCAGCAGTGAATGGTGGACAGGGGGTAGGGAGCAGTTCTTC. It codes for CASSEWWTGGREQFF. The full variable domain, with the rest looked up from reference TRBV25-1 and TRBJ2-1, is EADIYQTPRYLVIGTGKKITLECSQTMGHDKMYWYQQDPGMELHLIHYSYGVNSTEKGDLSSESTVSRIRTEHFPLTLESARPSHTSQYLCASSEWWTGGREQFFGPGTRLTVL.

The chain uses TRBV24-1 and TRBJ2-3; either TRBD1 or TRBD2 may supply D (5 bases each). Germline loops: CDR1 KGHDR, CDR2 SFDVKD. V was shortened by 1 base and J by 4 bases, with 14 bases between the two germline ends. This CDR3 contains 16 residues. The CDR3 sequence is CATSDFGTVGSDTQYF. CDR3 bases: TGTGCCACCAGTGATTTTGGGACGGTCGGGTCAGATACGCAGTATTTT.

The chain links TRBV5-6 to TRBJ2-4; D is unresolved. The CDR3 is 13 residues long. From germline, CDR1 is SGHDT and CDR2 YYEEEE. The CDR3 loop is CRHSFRGKNIQYF. The CDR3 DNA reads TGTAGGCACAGTTTTAGAGGAAAAAACATTCAGTACTTC. The full variable domain, completed using reference TRBV5-6 and TRBJ2-4, is DAGVTQSPTHLIKTRGQQVTLRCSPKSGHDTVSWYQQALGQGPQFIFQYYEEEERQRGNFPDRFSGHQFPNYSSELNVNALLLGDSALYLCRHSFRGKNIQYFGAGTRLSVL.

This clonotype showed up just a few times. V and J are TRBV3-1 and TRBJ1-2; D might be TRBD1 (6 bases). Germline loops: CDR1 LGHDT, CDR2 YNNKEL (reference sequence). CDR3 length: 15 residues. Trimming cost V 4 bases and J 7 bases, with 19 bases left between them. The CDR3 loop is CASSRDSIGGPGYTF. The CDR3 DNA follows: TGTGCCAGCAGCCGCGACAGTATCGGGGGGCCTGGCTACACCTTC.

The chain combines TRBV7-9 with TRBJ1-4; D is uncertain. The CDR3 covers 13 residues. Germline CDR1 is SEHNR and CDR2 is FQNEAQ (reference sequence). V was shortened by 5 bases and J by 7 bases, with 11 bases between the two germline ends. CDR3 in amino acids: CASSPVMLEKLFF. CDR3 DNA sequence: TGTGCCAGCAGCCCGGTTATGCTTGAAAAACTGTTTTTT.

This chain joins TRBV3-1 and TRBJ2-1; no clear D gene. The V gene lost 6 bases and the J gene lost 4 bases, with 13 bases spanning the gap. This CDR3 has 14 amino acids. Germline CDR1 is LGHDT and CDR2 is YNNKEL (reference sequence). CDR3 in amino acids: CASSTFGQYNEQFF. In nucleotides, the CDR3 is TGTGCCAGCAGTACGTTCGGCCAATACAATGAGCAGTTCTTC.

Of note for this clonotype: Compared with germline, one end of the junction differs, possibly owing to a read error. The chain combines TRBV6-6 with TRBJ2-3, with D possibly matching TRBD2 (6 bases). This CDR3 region has 16 residues. Germline CDR1 and CDR2: MNHNY and SVGAGI (reference sequence). CDR3 coding DNA: TGTGCCAGCAAGGCTCTAGGCGGGACGAGCACAGATAGGCAGTATTTT. Protein: CASKALGGTSTDRQYF.

J is TRBJ1-1 and V is TRBV29-1; possible D gene TRBD1, 6 bases. V shed 4 bases and J shed 2 bases, with 11 bases lying between them. CDR1 is SQVTM, CDR2 ANQGSEA, per germline. The CDR3 contains 13 residues. This CDR3 is CSVVKGGNTEAFF. The CDR3 nucleotides read TGCAGCGTTGTCAAAGGGGGTAACACTGAAGCTTTCTTT.

The V call is TRBV2, the J call TRBJ1-1; no definite D call. The germline CDR1 and CDR2 sequences are SNHLY and FYNNEI. This CDR3 contains 11 residues. Trimming took 1 base from V and 11 from J, leaving 8 bases between them. The CDR3 coding sequence is TGTGCCAGCAGTGAAGGTATGGAGGCTTTCTTT. It codes for CASSEGMEAFF.

The CDR3 sequence is CASSLGWQGFGTYEQYF. CDR3 coding DNA: TGTGCCAGCAGCTTAGGGTGGCAGGGATTTGGGACCTACGAGCAGTACTTC. The chain employs TRBV7-2 and TRBJ2-7, with D tentatively TRBD1 (5 bases). Trimming left V 1 base short and J 2 bases short, with 18 bases between. Germline values: CDR1 SGHTA, CDR2 FQGNSA. This CDR3 comprises 17 residues.

The chain couples TRBV12-3 or TRBV12-4 to TRBJ1-5; D is perhaps TRBD1 (6 bases). Trimming cost V 3 bases and J 5 bases, with 11 bases left between them. The CDR3 spans 14 residues. Here the CDR3 reads CASSFRGADQPQHF. For the CDR3, the DNA is TGTGCCAGCAGTTTTCGGGGGGCAGATCAGCCCCAGCATTTT.

The V call is TRBV20-1, the J call TRBJ2-7, with 10 bases matching TRBD2. Trimming cost V 5 bases and J 3 bases; bases outside gene matches: 4. CDR1 and CDR2 (germline): DFQATT, SNEGSKA (reference sequence). This CDR3 comprises 13 residues. For the CDR3, the DNA is TGCAGTGCTGCTAGCGGGAGTTACTACGAGCAGTACTTC. Translation: CSAASGSYYEQYF.